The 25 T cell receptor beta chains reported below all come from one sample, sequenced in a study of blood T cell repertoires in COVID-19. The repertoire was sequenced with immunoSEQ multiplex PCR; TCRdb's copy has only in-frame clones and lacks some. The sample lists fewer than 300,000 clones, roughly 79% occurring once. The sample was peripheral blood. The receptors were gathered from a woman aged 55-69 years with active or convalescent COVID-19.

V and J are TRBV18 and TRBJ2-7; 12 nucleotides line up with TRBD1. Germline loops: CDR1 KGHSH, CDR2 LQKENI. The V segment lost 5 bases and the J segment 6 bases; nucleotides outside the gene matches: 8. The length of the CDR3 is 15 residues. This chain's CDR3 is CASSLTRDRGREQYF. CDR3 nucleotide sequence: TGTGCCAGCTCATTGACCCGGGACAGGGGGCGCGAGCAGTACTTC.

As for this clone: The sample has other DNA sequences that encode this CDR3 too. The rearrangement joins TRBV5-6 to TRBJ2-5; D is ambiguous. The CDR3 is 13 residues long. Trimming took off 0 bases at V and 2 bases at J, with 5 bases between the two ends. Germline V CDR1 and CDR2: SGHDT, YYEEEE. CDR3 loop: CASSLDSQETQYF. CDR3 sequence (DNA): TGTGCCAGCAGCTTGGACAGTCAAGAGACCCAGTACTTC.

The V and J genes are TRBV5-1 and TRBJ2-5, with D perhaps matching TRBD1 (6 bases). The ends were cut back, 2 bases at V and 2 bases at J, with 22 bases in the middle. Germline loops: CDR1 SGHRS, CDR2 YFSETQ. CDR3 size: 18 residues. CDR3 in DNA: TGCGCCAGCAGCTTCCTCCTTAGGACAGCGACCTCTCAAGAGACCCAGTACTTC. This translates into CASSFLLRTATSQETQYF.

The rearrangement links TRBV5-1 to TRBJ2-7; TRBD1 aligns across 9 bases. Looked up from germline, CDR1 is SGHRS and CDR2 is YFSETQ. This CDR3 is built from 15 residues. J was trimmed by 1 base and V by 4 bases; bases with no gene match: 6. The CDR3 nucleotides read TGCGCCAGCAGCACTACAGGGGGCTCGTCCTACGAGCAGTACTTC. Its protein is CASSTTGGSSYEQYF.

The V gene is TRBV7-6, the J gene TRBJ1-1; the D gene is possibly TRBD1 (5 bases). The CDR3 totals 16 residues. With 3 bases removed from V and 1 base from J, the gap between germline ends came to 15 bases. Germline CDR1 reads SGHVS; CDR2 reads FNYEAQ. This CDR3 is CASSLGGEVPNTEAFF. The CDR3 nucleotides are TGTGCCAGCAGCTTGGGGGGAGAAGTCCCGAACACTGAAGCTTTCTTT.

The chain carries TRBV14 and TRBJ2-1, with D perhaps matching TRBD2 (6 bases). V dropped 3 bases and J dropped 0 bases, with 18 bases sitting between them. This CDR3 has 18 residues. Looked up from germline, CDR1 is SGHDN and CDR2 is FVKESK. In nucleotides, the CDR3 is TGTGCCAGCAGCCACCTTCCGGGCGGGGTTCCCTCCTACAATGAGCAGTTCTTC. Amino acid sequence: CASSHLPGGVPSYNEQFF.

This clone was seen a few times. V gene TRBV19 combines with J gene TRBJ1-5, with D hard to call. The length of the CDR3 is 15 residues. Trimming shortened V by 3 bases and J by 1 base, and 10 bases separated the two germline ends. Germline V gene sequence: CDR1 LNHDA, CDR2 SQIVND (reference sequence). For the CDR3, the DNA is TGTGCCAGTAGTATCGGGTCGTTCAGCAATCAGCCCCAGCATTTT. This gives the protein CASSIGSFSNQPQHF.

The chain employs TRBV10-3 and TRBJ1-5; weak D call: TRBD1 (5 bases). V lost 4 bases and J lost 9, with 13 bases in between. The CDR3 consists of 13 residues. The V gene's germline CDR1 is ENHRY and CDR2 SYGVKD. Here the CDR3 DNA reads TGTGCCATCAGTGGACGGGGGAGGTTGCCCCAGCATTTT. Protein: CAISGRGRLPQHF.

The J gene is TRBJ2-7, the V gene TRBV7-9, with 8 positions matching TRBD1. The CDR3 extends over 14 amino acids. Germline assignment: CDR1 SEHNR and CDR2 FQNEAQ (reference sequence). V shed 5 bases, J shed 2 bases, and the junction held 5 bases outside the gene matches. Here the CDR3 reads CASSPLQGAYEQYF. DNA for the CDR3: TGTGCCAGCAGCCCACTACAGGGGGCCTACGAGCAGTACTTC.

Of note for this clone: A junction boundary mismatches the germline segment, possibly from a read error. CDR3 residues: CASSSPGRGGLQTQYF. The DNA of the CDR3 is TGTGCTAGCAGCTCCCCAGGGAGGGGGGGCCTCCAGACCCAGTACTTC. This sequence joins TRBV7-7 and TRBJ2-5, with D perhaps matching TRBD2 (7 bases). Germline loops: CDR1 SSHAT, CDR2 FNYEAQ (reference sequence). CDR3 length equals 16 residues.

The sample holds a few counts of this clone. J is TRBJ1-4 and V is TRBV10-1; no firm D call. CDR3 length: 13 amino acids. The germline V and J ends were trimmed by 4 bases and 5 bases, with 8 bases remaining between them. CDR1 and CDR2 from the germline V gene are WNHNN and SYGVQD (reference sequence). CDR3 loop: CASSAQPNEKLFF. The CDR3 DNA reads TGCGCCAGCAGTGCACAGCCGAATGAAAAACTGTTTTTT.

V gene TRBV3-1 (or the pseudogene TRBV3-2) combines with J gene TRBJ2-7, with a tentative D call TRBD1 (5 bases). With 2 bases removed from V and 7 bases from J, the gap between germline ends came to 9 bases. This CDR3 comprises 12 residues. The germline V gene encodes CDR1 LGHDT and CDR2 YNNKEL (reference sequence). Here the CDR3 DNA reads TGTGCCAGCAGCCAATACCAGGGAGAGCAGTACTTC. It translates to CASSQYQGEQYF.

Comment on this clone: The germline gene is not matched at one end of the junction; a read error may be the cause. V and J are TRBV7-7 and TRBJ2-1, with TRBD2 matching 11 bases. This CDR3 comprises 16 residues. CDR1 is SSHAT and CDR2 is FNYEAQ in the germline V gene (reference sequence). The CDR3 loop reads CASSPKAGLAANEQFF. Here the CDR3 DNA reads TGTGCTAGCAGCCCAAAAGCGGGACTAGCGGCCAATGAGCAGTTCTTC.

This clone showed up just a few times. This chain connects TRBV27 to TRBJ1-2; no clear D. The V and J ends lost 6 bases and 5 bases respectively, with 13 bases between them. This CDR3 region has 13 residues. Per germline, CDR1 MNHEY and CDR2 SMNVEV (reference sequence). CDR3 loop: CASSATGAYGYTF. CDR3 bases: TGTGCCAGCAGCGCCACGGGTGCTTATGGCTACACCTTC.

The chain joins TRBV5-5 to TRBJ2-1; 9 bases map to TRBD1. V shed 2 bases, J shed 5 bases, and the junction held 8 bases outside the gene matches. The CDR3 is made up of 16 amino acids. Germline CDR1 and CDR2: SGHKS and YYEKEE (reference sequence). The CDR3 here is CASSFPRTGVNNEQFF. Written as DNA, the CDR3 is TGTGCCAGCAGCTTTCCGAGGACAGGGGTAAACAATGAGCAGTTCTTC.

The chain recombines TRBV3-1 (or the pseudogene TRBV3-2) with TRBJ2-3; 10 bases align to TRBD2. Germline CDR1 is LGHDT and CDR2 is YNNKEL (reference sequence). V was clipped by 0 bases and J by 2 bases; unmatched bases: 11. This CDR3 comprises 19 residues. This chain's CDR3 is CASSQEWIAGGPDTDTQYF. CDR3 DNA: TGTGCCAGCAGCCAAGAGTGGATAGCGGGGGGCCCCGACACAGATACGCAGTATTTT.

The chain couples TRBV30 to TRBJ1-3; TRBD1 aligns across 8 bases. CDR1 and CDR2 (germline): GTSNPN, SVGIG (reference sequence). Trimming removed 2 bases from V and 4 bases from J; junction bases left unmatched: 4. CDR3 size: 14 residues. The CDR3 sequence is CAWSQGAGGNTIYF. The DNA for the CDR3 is TGTGCCTGGAGTCAGGGGGCGGGAGGAAACACCATATATTTT.

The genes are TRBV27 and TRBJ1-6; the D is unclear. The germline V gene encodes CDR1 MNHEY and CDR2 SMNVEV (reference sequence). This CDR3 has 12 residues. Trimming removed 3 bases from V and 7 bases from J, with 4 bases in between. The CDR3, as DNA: TGTGCCAGCAGTTTCCCGAATTCACCCCTCCACTTT. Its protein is CASSFPNSPLHF.

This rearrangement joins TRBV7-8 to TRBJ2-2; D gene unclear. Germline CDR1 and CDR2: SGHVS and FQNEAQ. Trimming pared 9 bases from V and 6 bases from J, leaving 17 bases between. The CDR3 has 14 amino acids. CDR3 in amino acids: CASSEVPMAGELFF. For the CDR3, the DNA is TGTGCCAGTTCCGAGGTCCCCATGGCCGGGGAGCTGTTTTTT.

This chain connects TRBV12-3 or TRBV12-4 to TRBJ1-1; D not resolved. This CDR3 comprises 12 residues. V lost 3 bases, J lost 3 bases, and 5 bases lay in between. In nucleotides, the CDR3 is TGTGCCAGCAGTTTCTCTTACACTGAAGCTTTCTTT. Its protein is CASSFSYTEAFF.

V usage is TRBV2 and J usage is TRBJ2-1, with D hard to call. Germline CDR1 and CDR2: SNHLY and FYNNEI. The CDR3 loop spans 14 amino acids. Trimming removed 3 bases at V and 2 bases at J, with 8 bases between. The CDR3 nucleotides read TGTGCCAGCAGTGACTACAGTACCTACAATGAGCAGTTCTTC. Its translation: CASSDYSTYNEQFF.

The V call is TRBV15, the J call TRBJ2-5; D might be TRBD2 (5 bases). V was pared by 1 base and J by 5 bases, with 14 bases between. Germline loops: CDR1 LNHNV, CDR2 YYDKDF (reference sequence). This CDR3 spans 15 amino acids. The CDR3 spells CATSRGASRGETQYF. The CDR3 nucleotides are TGTGCCACCAGCAGAGGCGCTAGCCGGGGTGAGACCCAGTACTTC.

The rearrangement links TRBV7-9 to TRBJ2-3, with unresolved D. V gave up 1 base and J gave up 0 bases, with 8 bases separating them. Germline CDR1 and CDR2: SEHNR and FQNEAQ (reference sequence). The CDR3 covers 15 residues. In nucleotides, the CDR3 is TGTGCCAGCAGCTTAGGCGTATATAGCACAGATACGCAGTATTTT. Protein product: CASSLGVYSTDTQYF.

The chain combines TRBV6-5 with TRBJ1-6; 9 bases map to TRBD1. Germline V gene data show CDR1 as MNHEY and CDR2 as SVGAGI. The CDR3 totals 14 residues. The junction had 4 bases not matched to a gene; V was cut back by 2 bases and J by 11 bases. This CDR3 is CASSYGTGTPPLHF. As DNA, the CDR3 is TGTGCCAGCAGTTACGGGACAGGGACCCCACCCCTCCACTTT.

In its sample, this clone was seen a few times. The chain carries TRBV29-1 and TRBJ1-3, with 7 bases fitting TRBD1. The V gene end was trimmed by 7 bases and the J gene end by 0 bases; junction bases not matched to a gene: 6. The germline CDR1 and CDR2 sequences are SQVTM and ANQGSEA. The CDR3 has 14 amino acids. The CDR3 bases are TGCAGCGCTGGACAGGAGCGCTCTGGAAACACCATATATTTT. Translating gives CSAGQERSGNTIYF.